These 17 T cell receptor beta chains originate from one sample sequenced in a study of T cell responses to AZD1222 COVID-19 vaccine. Some clones are missing from TCRdb's copy, which holds only in-frame ones; the method was immunoSEQ multiplex PCR. The data show roughly 150,000 clones, more than 75% seen once. The specimen was peripheral blood, collected 28 days after the second AZD1222 dose. The receptor set was obtained from an adult who received the AZD1222 COVID-19 vaccine.

This clone was seen a single time. This chain joins TRBV11-3 and TRBJ2-6; 12 bases map to TRBD2. The length of the CDR3 is 18 residues. Trimming took 4 bases from V and 2 from J; bases not matched to a gene: 6. Germline V gene data show CDR1 as SGHNT and CDR2 as YENEEA. The CDR3 loop reads CASSSTSGRYAGANVLTF. CDR3 DNA sequence: TGTGCCAGCAGCTCGACTAGCGGGAGATACGCTGGGGCCAACGTCCTGACTTTC.

CDR3 DNA sequence: TGTGCCAGCAGCTTATCTGGACAGGGGGCGTTCCGGGAAAAACTGTTTTTT. Amino acids: CASSLSGQGAFREKLFF. The rearrangement uses TRBV5-4 and TRBJ1-4, with 11 bases matching TRBD1. V was pared by 2 bases and J by 8 bases, with 11 bases of the junction left unmatched. This CDR3 region has 17 residues. In germline, CDR1 is SGHNT, CDR2 YYREEE (reference sequence).

This chain links TRBV7-9 with TRBJ1-1; D possibly corresponds to TRBD1 (5 bases). Germline V CDR1 and CDR2: SEHNR, FQNEAQ (reference sequence). V was clipped by 5 bases and J by 5 bases, with 18 bases between them. CDR3 length equals 15 residues. The CDR3 DNA reads TGTGCCAGCAGCCCAGGCGTTGGGACGGGGACTGAAGCTTTCTTT. Amino acid sequence: CASSPGVGTGTEAFF.

The chain links TRBV11-2 to TRBJ1-1; D not resolved. CDR1 is SGHAT, CDR2 FQNNGV, per germline. CDR3 length: 9 residues. The germline V and J ends were trimmed by 11 bases and 5 bases, with 6 bases remaining between them. DNA of the CDR3: TGTGCCCCCAGTACTGAAGCTTTCTTT. Amino acid sequence: CAPSTEAFF.

The chain recombines TRBV4-3 with TRBJ1-5; D is undetermined. Germline V gene data show CDR1 as LGHNA and CDR2 as YSLEER. Trimming took 8 bases from V and 3 from J, leaving 11 bases between them. The CDR3 has 13 amino acids. The CDR3 region is CASAQAFNQPQHF. The CDR3 DNA reads as TGCGCCAGCGCTCAGGCGTTCAATCAGCCCCAGCATTTT.

This clone has a single count. This sequence joins TRBV2 and TRBJ1-5; D is undetermined. This CDR3 comprises 13 residues. Germline lookup yields CDR1 SNHLY and CDR2 FYNNEI. The V end lost 4 bases, the J end lost 4 bases, and 8 bases lay between the germline ends. The CDR3 region has the DNA TGTGCCAGCAGTGGAGTACTTAATCAGCCCCAGCATTTT. Protein product: CASSGVLNQPQHF.

V usage is TRBV2 and J usage is TRBJ1-5; 7 bases line up with TRBD1. Looked up from germline, CDR1 is SNHLY and CDR2 is FYNNEI. The CDR3 consists of 15 residues. Trimming removed 7 bases from V and 3 bases from J; junction bases left unmatched: 9. The CDR3 DNA reads TGTGCCAGCAACCTACAGGGGCGGAACAATCAGCCCCAGCATTTT. It is translated as CASNLQGRNNQPQHF.

This sequence joins TRBV10-3 and TRBJ1-1; possible D gene TRBD1, 6 bases. Germline V gene sequence: CDR1 ENHRY, CDR2 SYGVKD. V gave up 6 bases and J gave up 1 base, with 12 bases separating them. This CDR3 is 14 amino acids long. For the CDR3, the DNA is TGTGCCATCAGACAGGGCATGGGGAACACTGAAGCTTTCTTT. Translating gives CAIRQGMGNTEAFF.

The V and J genes are TRBV6-5 and TRBJ2-7, with 8 bases that match TRBD1. Germline V CDR1 and CDR2: MNHEY, SVGAGI. The CDR3 runs 15 residues. V lost 3 bases to trimming and J lost 5 bases; unmatched junction nucleotides: 9. The CDR3: CASSYSAGGINEQYF. Written as DNA, the CDR3 is TGTGCCAGCAGTTATTCGGCAGGGGGCATCAACGAGCAGTACTTC.

The genes are TRBV7-2 and TRBJ1-2; TRBD1 might be the D (5 bases). CDR1 is SGHTA and CDR2 is FQGNSA in the germline V gene. V lost 4 bases, J lost 3 bases, and 12 bases lay in between. This CDR3 has 14 residues. Written as DNA, the CDR3 is TGTGCCAGCAGCTATATCGTAGGGGACTATGGCTACACCTTC. This sequence encodes CASSYIVGDYGYTF. The variable domain in full, completed from reference TRBV7-2 and TRBJ1-2, reads GAGVSQSPSNKVTEKGKDVELRCDPISGHTALYWYRQSLGQGLEFLIYFQGNSAPDKSGLPSDRFSAERTGGSVSTLTIQRTQQEDSAVYLCASSYIVGDYGYTFGSGTRLTVV.

The V gene is TRBV6-5, the J gene TRBJ2-3; possibly TRBD2 for D (6 bases). The germline V and J ends were trimmed by 4 bases and 10 bases, with 15 bases remaining between them. CDR1 MNHEY and CDR2 SVGAGI come from the germline V gene. There are 13 residues in the CDR3. CDR3 region: CASSSPGLPAQYF. Here the CDR3 DNA reads TGTGCCAGCAGTTCACCGGGACTTCCGGCGCAGTATTTT.

The chain uses TRBV7-9 and TRBJ1-4; D gene unclear. There are 13 residues in the CDR3. With 11 bases removed from V and 7 bases from J, the gap between germline ends came to 17 bases. Germline values: CDR1 SEHNR, CDR2 FQNEAQ (reference sequence). CDR3 sequence: CAYRGGSGEKLFF. In DNA form, the CDR3 reads TGTGCCTACCGGGGAGGGTCGGGTGAAAAACTGTTTTTT.

V is TRBV5-1 and J is TRBJ2-7; D unresolved. CDR1 and CDR2 (germline): SGHRS, YFSETQ. The CDR3 spans 13 residues. The V gene lost 0 bases and the J gene lost 3 bases, with 7 bases spanning the gap. CDR3 in DNA: TGCGCCAGCAGCTTGGTTCTGGGCTACGAGCAGTACTTC. Translating gives CASSLVLGYEQYF. Variable domain in full (rest from reference TRBV5-1 and TRBJ2-7): KAGVTQTPRYLIKTRGQQVTLSCSPISGHRSVSWYQQTPGQGLQFLFEYFSETQRNKGNFPGRFSGRQFSNSRSEMNVSTLELGDSALYLCASSLVLGYEQYFGPGTRLTVT.

The CDR3 DNA reads TGTGCCAGCAGTTCGGGACAGGGGTATCATCAGCCCCAGCATTTT. Translating it yields CASSSGQGYHQPQHF. V gene TRBV27 combines with J gene TRBJ1-5, with 10 nucleotides matching TRBD1. The V gene end was trimmed by 4 bases and the J gene end by 5 bases; junction bases not matched to a gene: 5. Germline assignment: CDR1 MNHEY and CDR2 SMNVEV (reference sequence). This CDR3 spans 15 amino acids.

The chain combines TRBV5-1 with TRBJ2-7; no clear D. Looked up from germline, CDR1 is SGHRS and CDR2 is YFSETQ. The length of the CDR3 is 13 residues. Between the trimmed V and J ends, which lost 4 bases and 2 bases, there was a span of 10 bases. In DNA, the CDR3 is TGCGCCAGCAGCACTCAGGTCGCCTACGAGCAGTACTTC. Protein: CASSTQVAYEQYF.

This chain joins TRBV5-1 and TRBJ2-1; 8 nucleotides match TRBD1. The CDR3 has 15 residues. Losses at the gene ends were 2 bases for V and 5 bases for J; bases not matched to a gene: 6. Germline CDR1 SGHRS, CDR2 YFSETQ. The CDR3 nucleotides read TGCGCCAGCAGCTTTCGGACAGGGTCCGACAATGAGCAGTTCTTC. This codes for CASSFRTGSDNEQFF.

This clone has only one observation. V is TRBV11-1 and J is TRBJ2-1; the match to TRBD1 covers 9 bases. V lost 1 base and J lost 6; bases outside the gene matches: 1. This CDR3 spans 14 amino acids. Germline assignment: CDR1 SGHAT and CDR2 FQDESV (reference sequence). This chain's CDR3 is CASSLEGQGNEQFF. CDR3 sequence (DNA): TGTGCCAGCAGCTTAGAGGGACAGGGCAATGAGCAGTTCTTC.